Below are 25 T cell receptor beta chains sequenced from a single sample in a study of blood T cell repertoires in COVID-19. Measured with immunoSEQ multiplex PCR; TCRdb has only the in-frame clones, and not every one. The table has approximately 290,000 clones, about four fifths seen once. Sequencing was done on a sample of peripheral blood. These TCRs come from a person between 65 and 79 years old with COVID-19, enrolled during active disease.

The CDR3 DNA sequence: TGTGCCAGCAGCCCGACAGGGTCCTTTCAGCCCCAGCATTTT. This gives the protein CASSPTGSFQPQHF. This chain uses TRBV7-2 with TRBJ1-5; 7 nucleotides agree with TRBD1. In germline, CDR1 is SGHTA, CDR2 FQGNSA. Germline trimming cut 5 bases from V and 6 bases from J; bases unmatched to any gene: 7. CDR3 length: 14 amino acids.

The gene calls are TRBV28 and TRBJ1-2; 9 nucleotides line up with TRBD1. In germline, CDR1 is MDHEN, CDR2 SYDVKM. The length of the CDR3 is 15 residues. J lost 4 bases, V lost 6 bases, and 9 bases had no gene match. CDR3 loop: CASRVQGATTYGYTF. The CDR3 DNA reads as TGTGCCAGCAGGGTACAGGGGGCGACCACCTATGGCTACACCTTC.

The chain couples TRBV2 to TRBJ2-3, with 10 bases lining up with TRBD2. Germline V gene data show CDR1 as SNHLY and CDR2 as FYNNEI. The trim removed 5 bases at V and 0 bases at J, leaving 5 bases unmatched. This CDR3 contains 16 residues. The CDR3 reads CASSPLAGASTDTQYF. The CDR3 DNA reads TGTGCCAGCAGTCCCCTAGCGGGGGCGAGCACAGATACGCAGTATTTT.

The chain combines TRBV28 with TRBJ2-7, with D perhaps matching TRBD2 (6 bases). The germline V gene encodes CDR1 MDHEN and CDR2 SYDVKM. Trimming removed 3 bases at V and 1 base at J, with 22 bases between. The CDR3 is 18 residues long. The CDR3 region is CASSLRAGRLDDSYEQYF. The CDR3 nucleotides are TGTGCCAGCAGTTTGAGGGCGGGGCGGCTCGATGATTCCTACGAGCAGTACTTC.

In this sample, this clone turned up a few times. CDR3: CAWSEGRGFGGELFF. For the CDR3, the DNA is TGTGCCTGGAGTGAGGGCAGGGGGTTTGGCGGGGAGCTGTTTTTT. V gene TRBV30 combines with J gene TRBJ2-2; 7 bases align to TRBD1. The CDR3 runs 15 residues. V shed 1 base, J shed 7 bases, and the junction held 9 bases outside the gene matches. Germline V gene lookup returns CDR1 GTSNPN and CDR2 SVGIG (reference sequence).

The chain has TRBV6-6 and TRBJ1-5; D is perhaps TRBD1 (6 bases). CDR3 size: 13 residues. V lost 8 bases and J lost 6, with 14 bases in between. The germline gives CDR1 MNHNY, CDR2 SVGAGI (reference sequence). As DNA, the CDR3 is TGTGCCAGCTCTCAGGGGACGCGTCAGCCCCAGCATTTT. It yields the protein CASSQGTRQPQHF.

This rearrangement joins TRBV5-4 to TRBJ1-2, with TRBD1 matching over 8 bases. V shed 4 bases and J 8 bases; nucleotides not matched to a gene: 7. Germline CDR1 is SGHNT and CDR2 is YYREEE (reference sequence). This CDR3 is 13 amino acids long. The CDR3 nucleotides read TGTGCCAGCAGCACCCAGGGGGCGCTCGGCTACACCTTC. It encodes CASSTQGALGYTF.

The chain combines TRBV9 with TRBJ2-1; D is possibly TRBD1 (6 bases). Trimming stripped 0 bases from V and 4 bases from J, with 11 bases between. The CDR3 length is 15 residues. Per the germline V gene, CDR1 is SGDLS and CDR2 is YYNGEE. DNA for the CDR3: TGTGCCAGCAGCGTAGAGGGGGAAGTGTACAATGAGCAGTTCTTC. Protein: CASSVEGEVYNEQFF. The whole variable domain, remainder taken from reference TRBV9 and TRBJ2-1, is DSGVTQTPKHLITATGQRVTLRCSPRSGDLSVYWYQQSLDQGLQFLIQYYNGEERAKGNILERFSAQQFPDLHSELNLSSLELGDSALYFCASSVEGEVYNEQFFGPGTRLTVL.

This clone was found once. The gene calls are TRBV5-8 and TRBJ2-3, with TRBD2 matching over 9 bases. With V trimmed by 0 bases and J by 6 bases, 11 bases remained unmatched. Per the germline V gene, CDR1 is SGHTS and CDR2 is YDEGEE. The CDR3 has 17 amino acids. The CDR3 nucleotides are TGTGCCAGCAGCTTGGGACTTGGCGGGGGGGCCGAGGATACGCAGTATTTT. Translation gives CASSLGLGGGAEDTQYF.

This clone has only one observation. V is TRBV7-8 and J is TRBJ1-3; a possible D gene is TRBD1 (6 bases). The germline gives CDR1 SGHVS, CDR2 FQNEAQ. This CDR3 has 18 amino acids. The V end lost 1 base, the J end lost 0 bases, and 16 bases lay between the germline ends. CDR3 in amino acids: CASSLGSGVFGSGNTIYF. The CDR3 region has the DNA TGTGCCAGCAGCTTAGGGTCAGGGGTATTCGGCTCTGGAAACACCATATATTTT.

The rearrangement links TRBV6-2 or TRBV6-3 to TRBJ1-2, with D hard to call. CDR3 size: 15 residues. In germline, CDR1 is MNHEY, CDR2 SVGEGT. The V end was cut by 0 bases, the J end by 0 bases, with 8 bases between. This chain's CDR3 is CASSYSSGTNYGYTF. DNA for the CDR3: TGTGCCAGCAGTTACTCGAGCGGAACTAACTATGGCTACACCTTC.

The chain has TRBV19 and TRBJ1-2; 9 bases align to TRBD1. Germline-derived CDR1 and CDR2 are LNHDA and SQIVND (reference sequence). Trimming took 6 bases from V and 4 from J; bases not matched to a gene: 12. This CDR3 has 16 residues. CDR3 coding DNA: TGTGCCAGTAGGAGGACAGGGGCCCGGCTTCTCTATGGCTACACCTTC. Translating it yields CASRRTGARLLYGYTF. The full variable domain, completed using reference TRBV19 and TRBJ1-2, is DGGITQSPKYLFRKEGQNVTLSCEQNLNHDAMYWYRQDPGQGLRLIYYSQIVNDFQKGDIAEGYSVSREKKESFPLTVTSAQKNPTAFYLCASRRTGARLLYGYTFGSGTRLTVV.

The rearrangement joins TRBV19 to TRBJ1-1; TRBD1 matches at 8 bases. This CDR3 region has 15 residues. Germline V CDR1 and CDR2: LNHDA, SQIVND (reference sequence). The ends lost 6 bases at V and 2 bases at J; junction bases unmatched: 8. CDR3 region: CASRTGAGGNTEAFF. The CDR3, as DNA: TGTGCCAGTAGGACAGGGGCCGGGGGAAACACTGAAGCTTTCTTT. The whole variable domain, remainder taken from reference TRBV19 and TRBJ1-1, is DGGITQSPKYLFRKEGQNVTLSCEQNLNHDAMYWYRQDPGQGLRLIYYSQIVNDFQKGDIAEGYSVSREKKESFPLTVTSAQKNPTAFYLCASRTGAGGNTEAFFGQGTRLTVV.

The rearrangement uses TRBV2 and TRBJ2-5, with TRBD2 matching over 9 bases. Unmatched junction bases numbered 16, after V lost 0 bases and J lost 5 bases. The CDR3 has 19 amino acids. Per the germline V gene, CDR1 is SNHLY and CDR2 is FYNNEI. DNA of the CDR3: TGTGCCAGCAGTGAAGCGAGTGCGGGGGGGCCGGGGTTTTGGGAGACCCAGTACTTC. As protein: CASSEASAGGPGFWETQYF.

This rearrangement joins TRBV5-1 to TRBJ2-5; 8 bases are a match to TRBD1. Germline assignment: CDR1 SGHRS and CDR2 YFSETQ. The CDR3 runs to 16 residues. Unmatched junction bases numbered 12, after V lost 4 bases and J lost 4 bases. The CDR3 coding sequence is TGCGCCAGCAGCAGGGTAATAGGACAGGGCGGAGAGACCCAGTACTTC. Residues: CASSRVIGQGGETQYF.

The CDR3 DNA reads TGTGCCAGCAGTCCAGGTGGTGGAGCTTTCTTT. Translation: CASSPGGGAFF. The V and J genes are TRBV28 and TRBJ1-1, with D hard to call. V was shortened by 5 bases and J by 10 bases, with 11 bases between the two germline ends. Germline lookup yields CDR1 MDHEN and CDR2 SYDVKM. CDR3 length: 11 residues.

This chain connects TRBV7-9 to TRBJ1-5; 8 bases are a match to TRBD1. CDR3 length equals 16 residues. The V segment lost 1 base and the J segment 5 bases; nucleotides outside the gene matches: 7. CDR1 is SEHNR, CDR2 FQNEAQ, per germline (reference sequence). The CDR3 region is CASSLGQGAFHQPQHF. The DNA of the CDR3 is TGTGCCAGCAGCTTAGGGCAGGGGGCTTTTCATCAGCCCCAGCATTTT.

The rearrangement joins TRBV28 to TRBJ2-3; maybe TRBD1 (6 bases). Trimming left V 6 bases short and J 2 bases short, with 9 bases between. Germline assignment: CDR1 MDHEN and CDR2 SYDVKM. The CDR3 sequence is 13 residues long. CDR3 loop: CASRQGYTDTQYF. CDR3 DNA sequence: TGTGCCAGCAGGCAGGGGTACACAGATACGCAGTATTTT.

The chain carries TRBV9 and TRBJ2-2, with TRBD2 as a possible D gene (5 bases). Germline loops: CDR1 SGDLS, CDR2 YYNGEE. CDR3 length: 13 residues. Trimming left V 1 base short and J 5 bases short, with 6 bases between. The CDR3 is CASSVWETGELFF. In DNA, the CDR3 is TGTGCCAGCAGCGTATGGGAGACCGGGGAGCTGTTTTTT.

The chain has TRBV29-1 and TRBJ2-3, with 7 bases lining up with TRBD2. The J segment lost 4 bases and the V segment lost 8 bases, leaving 6 bases of the junction unmatched. This CDR3 region has 12 residues. Germline CDR1 reads SQVTM; CDR2 reads ANQGSEA. The CDR3 protein is CSLLAQADTQYF. DNA of the CDR3: TGCAGCTTACTAGCGCAAGCAGATACGCAGTATTTT.

This sequence joins TRBV6-5 and TRBJ2-2; 7 nucleotides align to TRBD1. After removal of 0 bases from V and 4 bases from J, the junction contained 2 bases not matched to a gene. CDR1 MNHEY and CDR2 SVGAGI come from the germline V gene. CDR3 length equals 15 residues. In DNA form, the CDR3 reads TGTGCCAGCAGTTACTCGGGACAGCCCACCGGGGAGCTGTTTTTT. Protein sequence: CASSYSGQPTGELFF.

V gene TRBV7-9 combines with J gene TRBJ2-7; TRBD2 is a possible D gene (5 bases). V was cut by 5 bases and J by 3 bases, with 8 bases left in between. Germline CDR1 SEHNR, CDR2 FQNEAQ (reference sequence). The length of the CDR3 is 12 residues. CDR3 in DNA: TGTGCCAGCAGCCCCGGGATCTACGAGCAGTACTTC. Encoded protein: CASSPGIYEQYF.

V is TRBV6-2 or TRBV6-3 and J is TRBJ1-6; TRBD1 might be the D (5 bases). With 5 bases removed from V and 0 bases from J, the gap between germline ends came to 11 bases. The CDR3 runs 16 residues. The germline gives CDR1 MNHEY, CDR2 SVGEGT. The CDR3, as DNA: TGTGCCAGCAGTAGGGGCCGGAGCTCCTATAATTCACCCCTCCACTTT. It codes for CASSRGRSSYNSPLHF.

The chain uses TRBV6-2 or TRBV6-3 and TRBJ2-3; 12 nucleotides align to TRBD1. The CDR3 sequence is 17 residues long. V lost 4 bases to trimming and J lost 3 bases; unmatched junction nucleotides: 8. Germline V gives CDR1 MNHEY, CDR2 SVGEGT. The CDR3 here is CASSLHPGQGATDTQYF. The CDR3 nucleotides read TGTGCCAGCAGTTTGCACCCGGGACAGGGGGCAACAGATACGCAGTATTTT.

The gene calls are TRBV5-1 and TRBJ2-3, with 7 positions matching TRBD1. J was trimmed by 8 bases and V by 9 bases; bases with no gene match: 15. The CDR3 spans 14 residues. In germline, CDR1 is SGHRS, CDR2 YFSETQ. This CDR3 reads CATRRDRDAGTQYF. CDR3 coding DNA: TGCGCCACCAGGCGAGACAGGGACGCGGGTACGCAGTATTTT.